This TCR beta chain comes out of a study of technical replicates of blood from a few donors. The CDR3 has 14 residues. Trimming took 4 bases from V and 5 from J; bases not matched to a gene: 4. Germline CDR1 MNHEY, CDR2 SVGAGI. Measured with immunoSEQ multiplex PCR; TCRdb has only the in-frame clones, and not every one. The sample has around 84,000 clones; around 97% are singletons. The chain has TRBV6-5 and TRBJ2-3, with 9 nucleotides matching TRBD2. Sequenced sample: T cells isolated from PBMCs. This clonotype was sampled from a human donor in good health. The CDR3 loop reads CASSSAGGQDTQYF. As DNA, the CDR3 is TGTGCCAGCAGTTCGGCGGGGGGGCAAGATACGCAGTATTTT.